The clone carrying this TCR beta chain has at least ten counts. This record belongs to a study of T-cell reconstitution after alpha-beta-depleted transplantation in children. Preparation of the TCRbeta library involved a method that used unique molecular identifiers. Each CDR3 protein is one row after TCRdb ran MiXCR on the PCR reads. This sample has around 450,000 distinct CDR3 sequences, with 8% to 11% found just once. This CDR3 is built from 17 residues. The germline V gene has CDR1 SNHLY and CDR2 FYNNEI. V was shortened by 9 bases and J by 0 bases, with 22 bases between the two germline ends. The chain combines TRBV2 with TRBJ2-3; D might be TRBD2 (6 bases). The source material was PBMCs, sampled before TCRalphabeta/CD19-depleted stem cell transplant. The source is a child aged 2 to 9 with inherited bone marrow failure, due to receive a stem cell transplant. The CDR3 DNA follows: TGTGCCAGGGACAACTCTAACGGGAGAGGGAGCACAGATACGCAGTATTTT. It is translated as CARDNSNGRGSTDTQYF.